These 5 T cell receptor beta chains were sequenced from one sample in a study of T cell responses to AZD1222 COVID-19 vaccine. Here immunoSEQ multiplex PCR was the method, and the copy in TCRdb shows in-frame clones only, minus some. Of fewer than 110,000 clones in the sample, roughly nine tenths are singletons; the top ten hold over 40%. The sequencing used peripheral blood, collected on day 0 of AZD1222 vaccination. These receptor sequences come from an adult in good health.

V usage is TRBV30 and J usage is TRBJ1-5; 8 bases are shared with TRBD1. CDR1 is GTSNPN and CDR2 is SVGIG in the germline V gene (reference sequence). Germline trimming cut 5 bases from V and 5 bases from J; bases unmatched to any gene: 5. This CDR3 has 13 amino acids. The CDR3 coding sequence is TGTGCCTGGGGCCTACAGGGGGATCAGCCCCAGCATTTT. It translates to CAWGLQGDQPQHF.

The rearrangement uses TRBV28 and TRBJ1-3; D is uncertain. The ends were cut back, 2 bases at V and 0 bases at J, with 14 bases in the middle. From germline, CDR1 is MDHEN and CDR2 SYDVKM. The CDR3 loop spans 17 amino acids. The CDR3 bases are TGTGCCAGCAGTTTACCCTACGCCGCCGTCTCTGGAAACACCATATATTTT. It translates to CASSLPYAAVSGNTIYF.

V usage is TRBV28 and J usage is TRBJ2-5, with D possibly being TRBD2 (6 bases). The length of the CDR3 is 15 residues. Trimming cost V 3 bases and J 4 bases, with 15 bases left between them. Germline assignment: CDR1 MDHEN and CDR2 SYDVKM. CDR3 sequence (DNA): TGTGCCAGCAGTTTTGCGGGGTATTATCGAGAGACCCAGTACTTC. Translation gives CASSFAGYYRETQYF. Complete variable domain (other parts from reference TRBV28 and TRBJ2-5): DVKVTQSSRYLVKRTGEKVFLECVQDMDHENMFWYRQDPGLGLRLIYFSYDVKMKEKGDIPEGYSVSREKKERFSLILESASTNQTSMYLCASSFAGYYRETQYFGPGTRLLVL.

The CDR3: CASSQLAGPYNEQFF. The CDR3 region has the DNA TGTGCCAGCAGCCAACTAGCGGGCCCGTACAATGAGCAGTTCTTC. The chain is built from TRBV14 and TRBJ2-1; 8 nucleotides match TRBD2. The CDR3 runs to 15 residues. Germline CDR1 reads SGHDN; CDR2 reads FVKESK. J gave up 4 bases and V 2 bases, and 4 bases lay outside the gene matches.

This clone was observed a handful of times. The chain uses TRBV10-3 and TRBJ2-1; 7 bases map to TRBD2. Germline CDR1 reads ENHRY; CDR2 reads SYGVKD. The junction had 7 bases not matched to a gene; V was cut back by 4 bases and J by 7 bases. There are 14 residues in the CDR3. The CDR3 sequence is CAISVGGSNNEQFF. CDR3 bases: TGTGCCATCAGTGTCGGCGGGAGTAATAATGAGCAGTTCTTC.